Following are 16 T cell receptor beta chains from one sample sequenced in a study of T cell repertoires in cytomegalovirus infection. Their specific antigens are unknown. TCRdb redid the calling of the reads with MiXCR, one entry per CDR3 protein. The data contain over 250,000 distinct CDR3 sequences, roughly 21% of them singletons. Sequencing used cultured PBMCs, obtained from culture after CMV antigen stimulation. The receptors were gathered from a human donor in good health (CMV status not recorded). Some clones in this sample may be carry-over from other donors' samples.

The V gene is TRBV11-2, the J gene TRBJ2-3; no firm D call. V shed 4 bases and J shed 4 bases, with 12 bases lying between them. In germline, CDR1 is SGHAT, CDR2 FQNNGV. The CDR3 length is 14 residues. The CDR3 sequence: CASSYTTAPDTQYF. CDR3 nucleotide sequence: TGTGCCAGCAGCTACACAACAGCCCCAGATACGCAGTATTTT. The full variable domain, with the rest looked up from reference TRBV11-2 and TRBJ2-3, is EAGVAQSPRYKIIEKRQSVAFWCNPISGHATLYWYQQILGQGPKLLIQFQNNGVVDDSQLPKDRFSAERLKGVDSTLKIQPAKLEDSAVYLCASSYTTAPDTQYFGPGTRLTVL.

This clonotype was observed a handful of times. V gene TRBV7-4 combines with J gene TRBJ2-7, with D perhaps given as TRBD1 or TRBD2 (5 bases each). The CDR3 has 14 residues. Germline V lookup: CDR1 SGHVT, CDR2 SQSDAQ. V lost 6 bases, J lost 3 bases, and 15 bases lay in between. This CDR3 reads CASSYRVGDYEQYF. The CDR3 region has the DNA TGTGCCAGCAGTTACCGGGTGGGGGACTACGAGCAGTACTTC.

The chain joins TRBV10-3 to TRBJ2-3, with a tentative D call TRBD2 (5 bases). Trimming removed 5 bases at V and 0 bases at J, with 6 bases between. The length of the CDR3 is 13 residues. Germline assignment: CDR1 ENHRY and CDR2 SYGVKD. CDR3 loop: CAISRTSTDTQYF. The CDR3 bases are TGTGCCATCAGTAGGACTAGCACAGATACGCAGTATTTT.

This clonotype showed up just a few times. The rearrangement links TRBV5-1 to TRBJ2-5; D gene ambiguous. There are 14 residues in the CDR3. Germline loops: CDR1 SGHRS, CDR2 YFSETQ. The germline V and J ends were trimmed by 0 bases and 2 bases, with 8 bases remaining between them. The DNA of the CDR3 is TGCGCCAGCAGCTTGGTTGGGGTTCAAGAGACCCAGTACTTC. Translating it yields CASSLVGVQETQYF. Full variable domain (outside the CDR3, taken from reference TRBV5-1 and TRBJ2-5): KAGVTQTPRYLIKTRGQQVTLSCSPISGHRSVSWYQQTPGQGLQFLFEYFSETQRNKGNFPGRFSGRQFSNSRSEMNVSTLELGDSALYLCASSLVGVQETQYFGPGTRLLVL.

This sequence joins TRBV2 and TRBJ2-5; D perhaps matches TRBD1 (7 bases). The CDR3 length is 15 residues. CDR1 and CDR2 (germline): SNHLY, FYNNEI. V was cut by 6 bases and J by 4 bases, with 18 bases left in between. The CDR3 region is CASRLQGRTIETQYF. CDR3 DNA sequence: TGTGCCAGCAGACTACAGGGGAGGACGATAGAGACCCAGTACTTC. Filled out from reference TRBV2 and TRBJ2-5, the complete variable domain reads EPEVTQTPSHQVTQMGQEVILRCVPISNHLYFYWYRQILGQKVEFLVSFYNNEISEKSEIFDDQFSVERPDGSNFTLKIRSTKLEDSAMYFCASRLQGRTIETQYFGPGTRLLVL.

This chain uses TRBV28 with TRBJ2-7; 9 bases map to TRBD1. With V trimmed by 7 bases and J by 2 bases, 9 bases remained unmatched. Germline CDR1 and CDR2: MDHEN and SYDVKM. The CDR3 runs to 15 residues. The CDR3 coding sequence is TGTGCCAGCACCCCCGGGGACAGGGAGACCTACGAGCAGTACTTC. Encoded protein: CASTPGDRETYEQYF.

This clonotype appeared a few times. The chain has TRBV20-1 and TRBJ2-7, with D perhaps matching TRBD1 (6 bases). The CDR3 is 13 residues long. The ends were cut back, 6 bases at V and 4 bases at J, with 16 bases in the middle. Germline CDR1 DFQATT, CDR2 SNEGSKA (reference sequence). CDR3 loop: CSAWDTGIYEQYF. In DNA form, the CDR3 reads TGCAGTGCCTGGGACACCGGAATTTACGAGCAGTACTTC.

The chain carries TRBV11-2 and TRBJ1-1; possibly TRBD1 for D (6 bases). Germline CDR1 and CDR2: SGHAT and FQNNGV. V lost 1 base and J lost 0, with 9 bases in between. CDR3 length equals 15 residues. The CDR3 bases are TGTGCCAGCAGCTTAGCGGACAGATTGAACACTGAAGCTTTCTTT. It is translated as CASSLADRLNTEAFF.

A few counts support this clonotype. The V gene is TRBV7-9, the J gene TRBJ1-2; 7 bases line up with TRBD1. This CDR3 is built from 15 residues. The J segment lost 2 bases and the V segment lost 5 bases, leaving 8 bases of the junction unmatched. CDR1 and CDR2 from the germline V gene are SEHNR and FQNEAQ (reference sequence). CDR3 DNA sequence: TGTGCCAGCAGCCAATGGACAGGAGAGAACTATGGCTACACCTTC. It codes for CASSQWTGENYGYTF.

This clonotype was picked up a small number of times. The rearrangement joins TRBV9 to TRBJ2-3; 8 bases are a match to TRBD2. Germline CDR1 is SGDLS and CDR2 is YYNGEE. V dropped 2 bases and J dropped 2; count of bases not matched to a gene: 13. The CDR3 length is 18 residues. The CDR3 DNA reads TGTGCCAGCAGCGTCGACGATCGGGAGGGCCGGTTCACAGATACGCAGTATTTT. This translates into CASSVDDREGRFTDTQYF.

This clonotype was seen a few times. J is TRBJ2-1 and V is TRBV9, with 13 bases matching TRBD2. V lost 3 bases and J lost 6; bases outside the gene matches: 6. The CDR3 length is 16 residues. Germline CDR1 and CDR2: SGDLS and YYNGEE. CDR3 nucleotide sequence: TGTGCCAGCAGCGCGAGGAGGACTAGCGGGAGCAATGAGCAGTTCTTC. It codes for CASSARRTSGSNEQFF.

The rearrangement uses TRBV23-1 and TRBJ2-1; no definite D call. TRBV23-1 is reported as an ORF; its role is uncertain. The CDR3 runs 12 residues. V was trimmed by 6 bases and J by 4 bases, leaving 7 bases between them. CDR3 coding DNA: TGCGCCAGCAGAGGGAATTACAATGAGCAGTTCTTC. Encoded protein: CASRGNYNEQFF.

The rearrangement uses TRBV5-4 and TRBJ2-7; D unresolved. This CDR3 has 14 amino acids. CDR1 is SGHNT, CDR2 YYREEE, per germline (reference sequence). Trimming left V 4 bases short and J 9 bases short, with 20 bases between. CDR3 sequence reads: CASSVSTDARGQYF. The CDR3, as DNA: TGTGCCAGCAGCGTCTCGACCGATGCCCGTGGGCAGTACTTC.

This clonotype was seen more than once but under ten times. V usage is TRBV2 and J usage is TRBJ2-7; D not certain. This CDR3 spans 14 amino acids. The germline CDR1 and CDR2 sequences are SNHLY and FYNNEI. The V and J ends lost 6 bases and 1 base respectively, with 13 bases between them. The CDR3 protein is CASRLAPGSYEQYF. DNA for the CDR3: TGTGCCAGCAGGCTCGCCCCTGGGTCCTACGAGCAGTACTTC.

This clonotype was recorded at least ten times. This rearrangement joins TRBV7-6 to TRBJ2-3; D is ambiguous. The CDR3 is made up of 13 amino acids. Germline V gene data show CDR1 as SGHVS and CDR2 as FNYEAQ. Trimming left V 0 bases short and J 6 bases short, with 7 bases between. In DNA, the CDR3 is TGTGCCAGCAGCTTAGCTGGCTACGATACGCAGTATTTT. Its protein is CASSLAGYDTQYF.

This chain connects TRBV7-2 to TRBJ2-3; 12 bases are shared with TRBD2. The CDR3 runs to 18 residues. V lost 0 bases to trimming and J lost 3 bases; unmatched junction nucleotides: 7. CDR1 is SGHTA and CDR2 is FQGNSA in the germline V gene. CDR3 in DNA: TGTGCCAGCAGCTTAGCCATCCTAGCGGGAGGGGTAACAGATACGCAGTATTTT. Amino acids: CASSLAILAGGVTDTQYF.